The next 24 T cell receptor beta chains were all read from a single sample in a study of CXCR3-negative and CXCR3-positive naive CD8 T cells. Study-wide points: Greater hydrophobicity was found in TRB CDR3s of CXCR3-positive naive cells than of CXCR3-negative naive cells.

Their target antigens are unknown. UMI-labeled 5' RACE yielded the TRB cDNA libraries. No DNA is given; TCRdb re-called the 5' RACE reads and lists each CDR3 protein once. The sample has around 140,000 distinct CDR3 sequences. The sequencing input was naive CXCR3+ CD8+ T cells from blood. The subset denotes: CD45RO-CCR7+CD27+CD95- naive CD8+ T cells expressing CXCR3 (TNR3+). These TCRs come from a human donor in good health. Some clones in this sample may be carry-over from other donors' samples.

The chain is built from TRBV29-1 and TRBJ2-3. Germline CDR1 is SQVTM and CDR2 is ANQGSEA. This CDR3 has 11 residues. The CDR3 sequence: CSDQTADTQYF.

The chain employs TRBV7-9 and TRBJ1-4. CDR3 length: 13 residues. CDR1 and CDR2 from the germline V gene are SEHNR and FQNEAQ (reference sequence). The CDR3 region is CASSDSRVRKLFF.

This rearrangement joins TRBV7-2 to TRBJ2-7; lacking DNA, the TRBD2 call made by TCRdb goes unchecked. Germline CDR1 reads SGHTA; CDR2 reads FQGNSA. The CDR3 runs 17 residues. This CDR3 reads CASSAGTSGWPPYEQYF.

J is TRBJ2-7 and V is TRBV5-1; lacking DNA, the TRBD1 call made by TCRdb goes unchecked. This CDR3 has 15 amino acids. CDR1 is SGHRS, CDR2 YFSETQ, per germline. The CDR3: CASSPRGQGSYEQYF.

The chain employs TRBV11-2 and TRBJ2-4; TCRdb selects TRBD1, and the lack of DNA leaves this call unchecked. Germline V lookup: CDR1 SGHAT, CDR2 FQNNGV. The CDR3 has 15 amino acids. This CDR3 is CASSDPVGAKNIQYF. Combining the CDR3 with reference TRBV11-2 and TRBJ2-4 gives the whole variable domain EAGVAQSPRYKIIEKRQSVAFWCNPISGHATLYWYQQILGQGPKLLIQFQNNGVVDDSQLPKDRFSAERLKGVDSTLKIQPAKLEDSAVYLCASSDPVGAKNIQYFGAGTRLSVL.

V and J are TRBV20-1 and TRBJ2-7. The CDR3 totals 12 residues. Germline V gives CDR1 DFQATT, CDR2 SNEGSKA (reference sequence). This CDR3 is CSARDLGYEQYF.

The CDR3 loop reads CASSLVRSEQFF. This rearrangement joins TRBV5-6 to TRBJ2-1. The CDR3 is 12 amino acids. CDR1 is SGHDT and CDR2 is YYEEEE in the germline V gene.

This chain uses TRBV12-5 with TRBJ2-1; no DNA is available, so the TRBD2 call from TCRdb remains unchecked. CDR3 length: 12 amino acids. Germline assignment: CDR1 LGHNT and CDR2 FRNRAP. CDR3: CASLAGTNEQFF.

The V call is TRBV10-3, the J call TRBJ2-3; TCRdb calls TRBD2, which cannot be checked without DNA. The CDR3 extends over 19 amino acids. CDR1 and CDR2 (germline): ENHRY, SYGVKD. CDR3 region: CAISDKRLAGGPGTDTQYF.

The chain is built from TRBV20-1 and TRBJ2-5; without DNA, the TCRdb call of TRBD1 cannot be checked. Looked up from germline, CDR1 is DFQATT and CDR2 is SNEGSKA (reference sequence). This CDR3 comprises 14 residues. The CDR3 here is CSARDPGQMETQYF.

This chain uses TRBV10-3 with TRBJ2-7; without DNA, the TCRdb call of TRBD1 cannot be checked. The CDR3 extends over 15 amino acids. CDR1 and CDR2 from the germline V gene are ENHRY and SYGVKD. This CDR3 reads CAISEPTRDSYEQYF.

The rearrangement uses TRBV4-1 and TRBJ1-1; TCRdb calls TRBD1, which cannot be checked without DNA. Germline assignment: CDR1 MGHRA and CDR2 YSYEKL. The CDR3 totals 17 residues. CDR3 sequence: CASSQTQSRGGNTEAFF.

The V gene is TRBV20-1, the J gene TRBJ2-5; the TRBD2 assignment by TCRdb is unverifiable without DNA. CDR1 is DFQATT and CDR2 is SNEGSKA in the germline V gene (reference sequence). This CDR3 has 20 residues. The CDR3: CSARAGLEGPRGAYQETQYF.

The chain employs TRBV7-6 and TRBJ2-1; TCRdb's D call of TRBD2 is untestable without DNA. CDR1 and CDR2 (germline): SGHVS, FNYEAQ. The CDR3 runs 17 residues. The CDR3 is CASTPVGGTPLSDEQFF.

The chain combines TRBV12-3 or TRBV12-4 with TRBJ1-2. The length of the CDR3 is 15 residues. CDR3 residues: CASRPPGLLLSGYTF.

The genes are TRBV6-5 and TRBJ2-1; the TCRdb D gene call, TRBD1, has no DNA to confirm it. The CDR3 is 15 residues long. Germline V gene sequence: CDR1 MNHEY, CDR2 SVGAGI. The CDR3 protein is CASKEGVGVHNEQFF.

The chain has TRBV12-3 or TRBV12-4 and TRBJ2-3; the D call from TCRdb, TRBD1, cannot be confirmed without DNA. This CDR3 region has 15 residues. CDR3 region: CASSLAGGTTDTQYF.

The chain uses TRBV6-5 and TRBJ2-3; the D call of TRBD2 rests on TCRdb alone, since no DNA is present to check it. There are 16 residues in the CDR3. Germline CDR1 and CDR2: MNHEY and SVGAGI. The CDR3 loop reads CASSPWASGGTDTQYF.

This chain connects TRBV15 to TRBJ2-5; TCRdb lists TRBD1, though no DNA is available to test this call. The CDR3 extends over 16 amino acids. CDR1 is LNHNV, CDR2 YYDKDF, per germline (reference sequence). This chain's CDR3 is CATSRGVGVLQETQYF. The whole variable domain, remainder taken from reference TRBV15 and TRBJ2-5, is DAMVIQNPRYQVTQFGKPVTLSCSQTLNHNVMYWYQQKSSQAPKLLFHYYDKDFNNEADTPDNFQSRRPNTSFCFLDIRSPGLGDTAMYLCATSRGVGVLQETQYFGPGTRLLVL.

The chain couples TRBV29-1 to TRBJ2-3; lacking DNA, the TRBD2 call made by TCRdb goes unchecked. There are 14 residues in the CDR3. Germline CDR1 reads SQVTM; CDR2 reads ANQGSEA. The CDR3: CSVPSGDITDTQYF.

This CDR3 is CSARAGGGEQYF. The chain is built from TRBV20-1 and TRBJ2-7; TCRdb reports TRBD2, a call that lacks DNA to check it against. The CDR3 totals 12 residues. Looked up from germline, CDR1 is DFQATT and CDR2 is SNEGSKA (reference sequence).

The chain has TRBV15 and TRBJ1-3. Germline CDR1 reads LNHNV; CDR2 reads YYDKDF (reference sequence). The CDR3 length is 16 residues. This CDR3 is CATSRTSAGTGNTIYF.

The gene calls are TRBV11-1 and TRBJ2-1. CDR1 is SGHAT and CDR2 is FQDESV in the germline V gene (reference sequence). There are 16 residues in the CDR3. CDR3 region: CASSLPGSVTYNEQFF.

The chain carries TRBV12-3 or TRBV12-4 and TRBJ2-1; TCRdb's D gene call, TRBD2, goes unchecked for lack of DNA. This CDR3 contains 15 residues. The CDR3 protein is CASNLLAGGHNEQFF.